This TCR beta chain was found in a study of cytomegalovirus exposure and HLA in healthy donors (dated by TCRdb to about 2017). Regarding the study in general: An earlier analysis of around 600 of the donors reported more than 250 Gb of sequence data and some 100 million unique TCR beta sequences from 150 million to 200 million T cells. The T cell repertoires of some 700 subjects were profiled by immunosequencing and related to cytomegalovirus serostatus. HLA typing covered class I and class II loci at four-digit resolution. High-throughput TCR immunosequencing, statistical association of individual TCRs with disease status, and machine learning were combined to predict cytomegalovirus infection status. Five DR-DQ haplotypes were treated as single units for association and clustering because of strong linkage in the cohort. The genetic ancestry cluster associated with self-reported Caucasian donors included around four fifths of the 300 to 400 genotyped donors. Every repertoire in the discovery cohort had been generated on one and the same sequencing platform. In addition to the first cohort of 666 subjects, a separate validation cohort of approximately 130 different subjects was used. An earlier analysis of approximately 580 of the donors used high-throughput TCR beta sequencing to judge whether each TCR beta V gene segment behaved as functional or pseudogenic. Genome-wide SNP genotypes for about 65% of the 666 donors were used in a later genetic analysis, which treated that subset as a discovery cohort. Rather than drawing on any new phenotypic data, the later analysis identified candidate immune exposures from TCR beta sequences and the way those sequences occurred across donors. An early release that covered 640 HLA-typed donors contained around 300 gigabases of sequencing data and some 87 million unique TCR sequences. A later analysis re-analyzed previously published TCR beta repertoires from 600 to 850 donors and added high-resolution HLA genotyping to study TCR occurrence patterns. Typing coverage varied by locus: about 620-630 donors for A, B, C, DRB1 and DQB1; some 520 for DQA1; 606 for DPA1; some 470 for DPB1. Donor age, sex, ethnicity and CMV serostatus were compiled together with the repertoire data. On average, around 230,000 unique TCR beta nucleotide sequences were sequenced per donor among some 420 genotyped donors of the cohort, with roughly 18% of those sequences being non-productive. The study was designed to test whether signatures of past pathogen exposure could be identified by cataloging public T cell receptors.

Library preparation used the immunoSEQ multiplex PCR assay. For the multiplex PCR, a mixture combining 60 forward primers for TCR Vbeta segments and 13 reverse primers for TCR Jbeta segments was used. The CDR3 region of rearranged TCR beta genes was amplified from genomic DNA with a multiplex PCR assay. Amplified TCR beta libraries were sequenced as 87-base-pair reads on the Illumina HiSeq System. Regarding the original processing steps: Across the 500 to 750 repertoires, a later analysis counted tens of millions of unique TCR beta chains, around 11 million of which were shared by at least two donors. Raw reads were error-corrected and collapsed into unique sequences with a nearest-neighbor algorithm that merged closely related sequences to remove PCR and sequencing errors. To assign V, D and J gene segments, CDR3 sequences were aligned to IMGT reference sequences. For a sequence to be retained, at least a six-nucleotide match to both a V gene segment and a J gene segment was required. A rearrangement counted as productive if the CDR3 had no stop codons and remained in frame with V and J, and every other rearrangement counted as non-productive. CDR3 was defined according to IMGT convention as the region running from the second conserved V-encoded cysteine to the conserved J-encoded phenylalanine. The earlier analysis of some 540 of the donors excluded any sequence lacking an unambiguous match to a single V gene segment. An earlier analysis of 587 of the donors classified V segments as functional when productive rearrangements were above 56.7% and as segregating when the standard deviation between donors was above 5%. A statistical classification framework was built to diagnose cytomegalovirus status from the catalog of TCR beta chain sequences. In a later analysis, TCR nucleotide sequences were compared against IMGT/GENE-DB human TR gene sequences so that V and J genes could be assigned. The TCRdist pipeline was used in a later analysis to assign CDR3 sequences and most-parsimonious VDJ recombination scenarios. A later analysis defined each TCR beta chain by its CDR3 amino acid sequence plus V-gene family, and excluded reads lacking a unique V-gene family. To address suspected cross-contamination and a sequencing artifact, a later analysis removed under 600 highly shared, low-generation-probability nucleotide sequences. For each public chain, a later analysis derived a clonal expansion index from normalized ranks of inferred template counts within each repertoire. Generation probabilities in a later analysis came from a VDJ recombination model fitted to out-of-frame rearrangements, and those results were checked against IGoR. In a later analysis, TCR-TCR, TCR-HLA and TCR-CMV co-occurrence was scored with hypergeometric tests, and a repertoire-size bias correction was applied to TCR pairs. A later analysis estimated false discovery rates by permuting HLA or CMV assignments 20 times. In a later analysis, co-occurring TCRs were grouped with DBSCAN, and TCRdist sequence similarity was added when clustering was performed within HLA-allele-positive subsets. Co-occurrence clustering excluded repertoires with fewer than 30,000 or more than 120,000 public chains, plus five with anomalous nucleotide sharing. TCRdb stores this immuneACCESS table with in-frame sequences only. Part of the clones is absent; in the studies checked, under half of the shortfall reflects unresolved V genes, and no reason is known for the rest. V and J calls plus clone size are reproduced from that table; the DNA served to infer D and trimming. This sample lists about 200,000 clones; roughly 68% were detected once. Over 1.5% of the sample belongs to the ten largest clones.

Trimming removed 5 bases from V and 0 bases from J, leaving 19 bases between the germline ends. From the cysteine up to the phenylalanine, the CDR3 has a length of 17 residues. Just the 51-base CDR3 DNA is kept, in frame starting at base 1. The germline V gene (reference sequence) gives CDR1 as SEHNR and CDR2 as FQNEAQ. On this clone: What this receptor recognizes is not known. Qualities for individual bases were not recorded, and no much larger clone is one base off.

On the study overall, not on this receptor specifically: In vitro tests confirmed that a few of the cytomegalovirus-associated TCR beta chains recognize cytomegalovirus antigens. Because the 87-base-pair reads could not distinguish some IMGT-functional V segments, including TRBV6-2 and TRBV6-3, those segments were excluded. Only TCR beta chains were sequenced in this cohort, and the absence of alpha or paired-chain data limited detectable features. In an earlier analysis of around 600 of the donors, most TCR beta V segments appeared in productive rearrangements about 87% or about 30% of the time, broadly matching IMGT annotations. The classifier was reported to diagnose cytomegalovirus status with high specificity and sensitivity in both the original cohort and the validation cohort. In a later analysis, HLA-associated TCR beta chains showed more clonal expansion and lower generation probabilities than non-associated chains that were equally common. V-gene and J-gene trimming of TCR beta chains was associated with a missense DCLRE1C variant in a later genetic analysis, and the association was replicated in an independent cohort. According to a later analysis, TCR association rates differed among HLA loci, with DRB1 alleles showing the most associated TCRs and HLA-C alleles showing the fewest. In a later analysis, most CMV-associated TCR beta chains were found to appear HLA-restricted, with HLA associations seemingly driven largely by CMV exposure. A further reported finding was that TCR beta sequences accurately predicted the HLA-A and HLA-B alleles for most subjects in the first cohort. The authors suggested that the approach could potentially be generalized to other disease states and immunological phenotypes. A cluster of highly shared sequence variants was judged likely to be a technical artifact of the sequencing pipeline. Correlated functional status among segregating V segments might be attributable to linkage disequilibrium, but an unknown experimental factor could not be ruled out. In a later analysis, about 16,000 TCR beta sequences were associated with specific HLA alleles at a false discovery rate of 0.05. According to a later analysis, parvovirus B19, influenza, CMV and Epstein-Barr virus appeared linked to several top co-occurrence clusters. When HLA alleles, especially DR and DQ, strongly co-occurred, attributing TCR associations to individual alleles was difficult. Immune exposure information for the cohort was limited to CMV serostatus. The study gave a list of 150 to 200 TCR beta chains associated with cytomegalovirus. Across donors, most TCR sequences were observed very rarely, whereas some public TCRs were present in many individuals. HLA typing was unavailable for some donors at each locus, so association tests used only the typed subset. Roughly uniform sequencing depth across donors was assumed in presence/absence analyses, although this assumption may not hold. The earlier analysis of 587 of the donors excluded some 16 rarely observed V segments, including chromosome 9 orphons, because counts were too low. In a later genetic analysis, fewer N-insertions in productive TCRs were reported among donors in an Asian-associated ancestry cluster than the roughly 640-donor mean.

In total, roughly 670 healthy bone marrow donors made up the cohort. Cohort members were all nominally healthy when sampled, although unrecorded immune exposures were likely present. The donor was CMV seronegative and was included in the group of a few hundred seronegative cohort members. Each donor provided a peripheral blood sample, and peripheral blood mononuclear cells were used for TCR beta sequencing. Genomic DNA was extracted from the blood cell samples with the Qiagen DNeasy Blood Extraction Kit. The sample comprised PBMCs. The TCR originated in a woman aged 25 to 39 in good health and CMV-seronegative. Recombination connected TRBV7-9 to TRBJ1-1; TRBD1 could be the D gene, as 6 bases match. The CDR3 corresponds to CASSVPTGFWMNTEAFF. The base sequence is TGTGCCAGCAGCGTTCCTACAGGGTTCTGGATGAACACTGAAGCTTTCTTT.